Listed here are 11 T cell receptor beta chains from one sample, sequenced in a study of glioma-infiltrating T cells. TCR alpha and beta CDR3 regions were amplified from RNA using iRepertoire nested multiplex PCR. TCRdb ran MiXCR on the multiplex PCR reads and lists one entry per CDR3 protein. The data show roughly 100,000 distinct CDR3 sequences, about 30% seen once. The specimen sequenced was glioma tissue, nonneoplastic brain tissue, or PBMCs (not recorded which). Source of these receptors: a human donor with low-grade glioma or glioblastoma, undergoing nonglioma brain surgery, or in good health (not recorded which).

There are many counts of this clonotype. V and J are TRBV7-8 and TRBJ1-1; D is uncertain. This CDR3 is 13 amino acids long. Germline V gene sequence: CDR1 SGHVS, CDR2 FQNEAQ. Trimming shortened V by 5 bases and J by 4 bases, and 11 bases separated the two germline ends. CDR3 sequence (DNA): TGTGCCAGCAGCCTAAAGGGTGGCACTGAAGCTTTCTTT. Translation gives CASSLKGGTEAFF.

The table lists this clonotype with many counts. This chain connects TRBV27 to TRBJ2-7, with D perhaps TRBD2 (6 bases). V was trimmed by 10 bases and J by 1 base, leaving 17 bases between them. The germline gives CDR1 MNHEY, CDR2 SMNVEV (reference sequence). There are 14 residues in the CDR3. CDR3 sequence: CATAWGDRSYEQYF. The CDR3 nucleotides are TGTGCCACCGCATGGGGGGACCGATCCTACGAGCAGTACTTC.

The V gene is TRBV7-9, the J gene TRBJ1-1; D is ambiguous. This CDR3 contains 15 residues. Germline CDR1 reads SEHNR; CDR2 reads FQNEAQ (reference sequence). V lost 5 bases and J 3 bases, leaving 16 bases between the germline ends. The CDR3 reads CASSQLTQADTEAFF. The CDR3 nucleotides are TGTGCCAGCAGCCAGTTGACCCAGGCGGACACTGAAGCTTTCTTT.

This clonotype was counted ten times or more. Here the CDR3 reads CASSHSRAGRQALRDTQYF. The CDR3, as DNA: TGTGCCAGCAGCCACTCCAGGGCCGGGAGGCAGGCCCTGAGAGATACGCAGTATTTT. The chain joins TRBV14 to TRBJ2-3; 7 nucleotides align to TRBD2. The germline CDR1 and CDR2 sequences are SGHDN and FVKESK. V trimming: 3 bases; J trimming: 5 bases; junction bases outside the gene matches: 20. The CDR3 contains 19 residues.

The rearrangement joins TRBV7-2 to TRBJ2-1, with TRBD2 identical over 13 bases. There are 18 residues in the CDR3. In germline, CDR1 is SGHTA, CDR2 FQGNSA. V lost 4 bases to trimming and J lost 4 bases; unmatched junction nucleotides: 10. The CDR3 is CASSWDTSGGAVYNEQFF. CDR3 nucleotide sequence: TGTGCCAGCAGCTGGGATACTAGCGGGGGGGCGGTTTACAATGAGCAGTTCTTC.

The chain links TRBV14 to TRBJ2-7, with TRBD2 matching 12 bases. CDR3 length equals 13 residues. After removal of 6 bases from V and 4 bases from J, the junction contained 1 base not matched to a gene. CDR1 and CDR2 (germline): SGHDN, FVKESK. The CDR3 nucleotides read TGTGCCAGCAGAACTAGCGGGGGGTACGAGCAGTACTTC. Amino acid sequence: CASRTSGGYEQYF.

In its sample, this clonotype was seen many times. The chain recombines TRBV6-6 with TRBJ1-1, with D unclear. Trimming removed 1 base at V and 1 base at J, with 4 bases between. The CDR3 contains 13 residues. Germline lookup yields CDR1 MNHNY and CDR2 SVGAGI (reference sequence). The CDR3: CASSYFQNTEAFF. Written as DNA, the CDR3 is TGTGCCAGCAGTTACTTCCAGAACACTGAAGCTTTCTTT.

There are many counts of this clonotype. V and J are TRBV2 and TRBJ1-1; no clear D gene. V was shortened by 7 bases and J by 1 base, with 16 bases between the two germline ends. Germline CDR1 reads SNHLY; CDR2 reads FYNNEI. The CDR3 consists of 15 residues. The CDR3 reads CASMRQSTANTEAFF. Here the CDR3 DNA reads TGTGCCAGCATGCGCCAGTCGACTGCGAACACTGAAGCTTTCTTT.

This clonotype was recorded a few times. The chain joins TRBV12-3 or TRBV12-4 to TRBJ2-5, with TRBD2 as a possible D gene (8 bases). The CDR3 has 15 amino acids. V dropped 5 bases and J dropped 4 bases, with 17 bases sitting between them. The CDR3 bases are TGTGCCAGCAGTCTCAGACAGGGACTAGTAGAGACCCAGTACTTC. Translating gives CASSLRQGLVETQYF.

This chain uses TRBV16 with TRBJ1-5, with D hard to call. Germline CDR1 reads KGHSY; CDR2 reads FQNENV. With 0 bases removed from V and 7 bases from J, the gap between germline ends came to 7 bases. CDR3 length: 13 amino acids. This CDR3 is CASSQSRQQPQHF. The CDR3 nucleotides are TGTGCCAGCAGCCAATCGCGACAACAGCCCCAGCATTTT.

The table lists this clonotype with a few counts. The chain recombines TRBV29-1 with TRBJ1-2; possibly TRBD1 for D (5 bases). V lost 5 bases and J lost 8, with 15 bases in between. Germline V gene lookup returns CDR1 SQVTM and CDR2 ANQGSEA. There are 12 residues in the CDR3. In DNA form, the CDR3 reads TGCAGCGTTATTGCCAGGGTGGGAGGCTACACCTTC. It is translated as CSVIARVGGYTF.